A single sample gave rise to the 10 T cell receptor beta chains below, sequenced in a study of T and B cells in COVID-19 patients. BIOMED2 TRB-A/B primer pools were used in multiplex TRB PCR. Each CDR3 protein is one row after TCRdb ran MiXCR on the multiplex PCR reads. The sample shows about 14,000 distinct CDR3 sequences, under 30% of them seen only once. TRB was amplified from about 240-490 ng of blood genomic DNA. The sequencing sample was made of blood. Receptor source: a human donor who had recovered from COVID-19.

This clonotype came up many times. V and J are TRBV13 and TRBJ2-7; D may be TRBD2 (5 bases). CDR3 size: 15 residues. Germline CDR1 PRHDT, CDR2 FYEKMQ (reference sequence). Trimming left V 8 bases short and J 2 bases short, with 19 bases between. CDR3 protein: CASGERVNGPYEQYF. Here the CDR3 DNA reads TGTGCCAGCGGGGAGAGGGTAAATGGCCCCTACGAGCAGTACTTC.

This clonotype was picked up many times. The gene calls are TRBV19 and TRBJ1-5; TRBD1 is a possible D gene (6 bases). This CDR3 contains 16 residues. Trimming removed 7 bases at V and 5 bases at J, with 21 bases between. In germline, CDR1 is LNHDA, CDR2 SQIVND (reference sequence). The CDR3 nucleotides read TGTGCCAGTACCCTCGGACAGTGGAGATGGGATCAGCCCCAGCATTTT. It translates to CASTLGQWRWDQPQHF.

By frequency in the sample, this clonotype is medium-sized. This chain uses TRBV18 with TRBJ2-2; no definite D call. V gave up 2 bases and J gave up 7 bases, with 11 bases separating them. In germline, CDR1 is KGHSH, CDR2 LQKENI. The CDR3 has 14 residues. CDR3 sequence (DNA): TGTGCCAGCTCACCAAACGGAAACCTCGGGGAGCTGTTTTTT. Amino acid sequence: CASSPNGNLGELFF.

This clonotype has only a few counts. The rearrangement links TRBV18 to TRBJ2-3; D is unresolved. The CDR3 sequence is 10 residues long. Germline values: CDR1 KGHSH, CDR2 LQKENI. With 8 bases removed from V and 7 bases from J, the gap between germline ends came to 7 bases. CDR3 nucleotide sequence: TGTGCCAGCAGGGCTCATACGCAGTATTTT. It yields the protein CASRAHTQYF.

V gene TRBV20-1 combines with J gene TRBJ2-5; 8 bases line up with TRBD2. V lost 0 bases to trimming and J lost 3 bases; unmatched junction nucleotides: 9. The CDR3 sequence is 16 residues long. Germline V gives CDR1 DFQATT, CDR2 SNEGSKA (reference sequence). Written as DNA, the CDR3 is TGCAGTGCTAGAGATCCCGCGGGGCGGGGGGAAGAGACCCAGTACTTC. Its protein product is CSARDPAGRGEETQYF.

In DNA form, the CDR3 reads TGTGCCAGCAGCTCTCCGGGGGATATAGGGAACACCGGGGAGCTGTTTTTT. Translated, it gives CASSSPGDIGNTGELFF. The chain joins TRBV28 to TRBJ2-2; a possible D gene is TRBD2 (6 bases). V was pared by 6 bases and J by 1 base, with 18 bases between. The CDR3 extends over 17 amino acids. The germline gives CDR1 MDHEN, CDR2 SYDVKM. Supplemented by reference TRBV28 and TRBJ2-2, the full variable domain reads DVKVTQSSRYLVKRTGEKVFLECVQDMDHENMFWYRQDPGLGLRLIYFSYDVKMKEKGDIPEGYSVSREKKERFSLILESASTNQTSMYLCASSSPGDIGNTGELFFGEGSRLTVL.

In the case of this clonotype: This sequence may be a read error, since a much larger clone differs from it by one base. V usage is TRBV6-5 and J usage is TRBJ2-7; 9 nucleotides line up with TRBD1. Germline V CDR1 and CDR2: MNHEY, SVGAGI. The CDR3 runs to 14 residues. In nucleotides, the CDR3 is TGTGCCAGCAGTTACGGACAGGGGAGCTACCAGCAGTACTTC. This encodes CASSYGQGSYQQYF.

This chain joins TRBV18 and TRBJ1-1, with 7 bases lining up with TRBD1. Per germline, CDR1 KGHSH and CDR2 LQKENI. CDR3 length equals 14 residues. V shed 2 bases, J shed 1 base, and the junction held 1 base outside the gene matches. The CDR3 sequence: CASSPDRANTEAFF. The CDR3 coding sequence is TGTGCCAGCTCACCAGACAGGGCGAACACTGAAGCTTTCTTT.

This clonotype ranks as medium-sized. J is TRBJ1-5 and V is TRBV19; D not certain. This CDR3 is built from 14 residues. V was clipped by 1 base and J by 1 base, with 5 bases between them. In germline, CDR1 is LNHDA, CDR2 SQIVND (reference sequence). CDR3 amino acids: CASSIGQSNQPQHF. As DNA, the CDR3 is TGTGCCAGTAGTATAGGGCAGAGCAATCAGCCCCAGCATTTT.

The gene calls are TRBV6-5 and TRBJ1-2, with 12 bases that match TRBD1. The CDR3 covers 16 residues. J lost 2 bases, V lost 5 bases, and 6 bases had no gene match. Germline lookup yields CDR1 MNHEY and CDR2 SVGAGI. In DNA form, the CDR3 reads TGTGCCAGCAGTGCTCCGGGACAGGGGGCAAACTATGGCTACACCTTC. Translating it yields CASSAPGQGANYGYTF.